The 26 T cell receptor beta chains presented below share a single source sample, sequenced in a study of identical twins. TCRdb fed the 5' RACE reads into MiXCR, producing one record per CDR3 protein. Here the sample spans about 520,000 distinct CDR3 sequences, about 20% being singletons. These same data were also listed under a study on T cells expressing NK-cell markers.

The sample was CD4+ T cells sorted from blood. Source of these receptors: a woman under 30 in good health.

The chain is built from TRBV30 and TRBJ2-6; possibly TRBD2 for D (6 bases). Looked up from germline, CDR1 is GTSNPN and CDR2 is SVGIG (reference sequence). The CDR3 sequence is 15 residues long. V lost 2 bases and J 4 bases, leaving 12 bases between the germline ends. CDR3 nucleotide sequence: TGTGCCTGGAGTATTGGCGGGACCGGGGCCAACGTCCTGACTTTC. As protein: CAWSIGGTGANVLTF.

This rearrangement joins TRBV20-1 to TRBJ2-5, with D possibly matching TRBD2 (6 bases). Germline V lookup: CDR1 DFQATT, CDR2 SNEGSKA (reference sequence). This CDR3 contains 12 residues. The ends were cut back, 7 bases at V and 0 bases at J, with 9 bases in the middle. The CDR3 is CSVAGYQETQYF. For the CDR3, the DNA is TGCAGTGTCGCGGGGTACCAAGAGACCCAGTACTTC.

The rearrangement joins TRBV5-1 to TRBJ2-3, with D possibly being TRBD2 (6 bases). Looked up from germline, CDR1 is SGHRS and CDR2 is YFSETQ. The CDR3 has 16 residues. Trimming cost V 0 bases and J 5 bases, with 16 bases left between them. The CDR3: CASSLARGGERDTQYF. CDR3 sequence (DNA): TGCGCCAGCAGCTTGGCCCGGGGAGGAGAGAGAGATACGCAGTATTTT.

This clonotype was recorded a few times. The rearrangement links TRBV5-1 to TRBJ2-3, with D uncertain. V dropped 3 bases and J dropped 6 bases, with 11 bases sitting between them. The CDR3 consists of 13 residues. Per germline, CDR1 SGHRS and CDR2 YFSETQ. The CDR3 loop is CASSSQGQDTQYF. As DNA, the CDR3 is TGCGCCAGCAGCTCCCAAGGGCAGGATACGCAGTATTTT.

This clonotype turned up a few times. This rearrangement joins TRBV20-1 to TRBJ2-1; D is unresolved. This CDR3 has 15 amino acids. With 6 bases removed from V and 0 bases from J, the gap between germline ends came to 15 bases. From germline, CDR1 is DFQATT and CDR2 SNEGSKA (reference sequence). The CDR3: CSASSGRYSYNEQFF. The CDR3 DNA follows: TGCAGTGCATCATCGGGTCGGTACTCCTACAATGAGCAGTTCTTC.

This clonotype showed up just a few times. This chain joins TRBV20-1 and TRBJ2-2; no reliable D call. The CDR3 runs 13 residues. The germline V and J ends were trimmed by 1 base and 4 bases, with 7 bases remaining between them. The V gene's germline CDR1 is DFQATT and CDR2 SNEGSKA (reference sequence). CDR3 coding DNA: TGCAGTGCTAGAGCCCTCCCCACCGGGGAGCTGTTTTTT. This gives the protein CSARALPTGELFF.

The gene calls are TRBV29-1 and TRBJ1-2; 8 bases fit TRBD1. Germline V gives CDR1 SQVTM, CDR2 ANQGSEA. The trim removed 7 bases at V and 2 bases at J, leaving 6 bases unmatched. The CDR3 extends over 13 amino acids. The CDR3 sequence is CSATGGGNYGYTF. The CDR3 bases are TGCAGCGCCACAGGGGGTGGAAACTATGGCTACACCTTC.

The chain joins TRBV11-3 to TRBJ2-7, with a weak D call TRBD1 (6 bases). V lost 0 bases and J 4 bases, leaving 10 bases between the germline ends. The CDR3 is 14 residues long. Germline CDR1 SGHNT, CDR2 YENEEA. The CDR3 here is CASSLEWGQYEQYF. CDR3 DNA: TGTGCCAGCAGCTTAGAATGGGGGCAGTACGAGCAGTACTTC.

The chain recombines TRBV5-1 with TRBJ1-1, with D hard to call. V lost 6 bases and J 5 bases, leaving 17 bases between the germline ends. Germline loops: CDR1 SGHRS, CDR2 YFSETQ. The CDR3 loop spans 14 amino acids. Here the CDR3 DNA reads TGCGCCAGCACAACCTCCTCCGGAGGGACTGAAGCTTTCTTT. It yields the protein CASTTSSGGTEAFF.

The sample holds a few counts of this clonotype. This chain links TRBV5-1 with TRBJ2-7; possibly TRBD2 for D (7 bases). Germline loops: CDR1 SGHRS, CDR2 YFSETQ. Trimming removed 4 bases at V and 2 bases at J, with 13 bases between. The CDR3 spans 14 residues. CDR3 in DNA: TGCGCCAGCAGCGGGGGGGACAACACCTACGAGCAGTACTTC. Translated, it gives CASSGGDNTYEQYF.

The chain uses TRBV15 and TRBJ1-1, with 7 bases aligning to TRBD1. The V gene end was trimmed by 2 bases and the J gene end by 7 bases; junction bases not matched to a gene: 10. This CDR3 contains 15 residues. Germline V gene data show CDR1 as LNHNV and CDR2 as YYDKDF (reference sequence). This CDR3 reads CATSRYEQGTGEAFF. In nucleotides, the CDR3 is TGTGCCACCAGCAGATATGAACAGGGGACCGGTGAAGCTTTCTTT.

The rearrangement links TRBV29-1 to TRBJ1-1; TRBD1 is a possible D gene (6 bases). Trimming stripped 6 bases from V and 3 bases from J, with 14 bases between. Germline CDR1 is SQVTM and CDR2 is ANQGSEA. The CDR3 length is 13 residues. The DNA of the CDR3 is TGCAGCGTCGGGGGGGGCTGGGACACTGAAGCTTTCTTT. It yields the protein CSVGGGWDTEAFF.

V usage is TRBV7-9 and J usage is TRBJ2-5; perhaps TRBD1 as D (6 bases). V was trimmed by 1 base and J by 5 bases, leaving 11 bases between them. The germline gives CDR1 SEHNR, CDR2 FQNEAQ (reference sequence). The CDR3 has 14 residues. The CDR3, as DNA: TGTGCCAGCAGCTTAGTTGGGACATCGGAGACCCAGTACTTC. It is translated as CASSLVGTSETQYF.

The V and J genes are TRBV7-8 and TRBJ2-2, with D maybe TRBD2 (6 bases). The CDR3 has 16 amino acids. V dropped 2 bases and J dropped 4 bases, with 14 bases sitting between them. Looked up from germline, CDR1 is SGHVS and CDR2 is FQNEAQ. For the CDR3, the DNA is TGTGCCAGCAGCTTACCCCGACTAGTTGGCACCGGGGAGCTGTTTTTT. This encodes CASSLPRLVGTGELFF.

A few counts support this clonotype. The chain recombines TRBV10-2 with TRBJ2-1; weak D call: TRBD2 (7 bases). The CDR3 is made up of 17 amino acids. In germline, CDR1 is WSHSY, CDR2 SAAADI. With 1 base removed from V and 3 bases from J, the gap between germline ends came to 16 bases. The CDR3 loop reads CASSEWRGTTNYNEQFF. The CDR3 DNA sequence: TGCGCCAGCAGTGAGTGGCGGGGGACAACCAACTACAATGAGCAGTTCTTC.

The V call is TRBV7-2, the J call TRBJ2-3; 13 positions agree with TRBD2. Germline assignment: CDR1 SGHTA and CDR2 FQGNSA. The CDR3 covers 14 residues. V gave up 9 bases and J gave up 7 bases; unmatched junction bases: 7. CDR3 in DNA: TGTGCCAGTCGGACTAGCGGGAGCAAAAATACGCAGTATTTT. Amino acid sequence: CASRTSGSKNTQYF.

The chain links TRBV7-8 to TRBJ1-5, with D maybe TRBD1 (5 bases). Germline V gives CDR1 SGHVS, CDR2 FQNEAQ. Trimming left V 4 bases short and J 9 bases short, with 19 bases between. This CDR3 has 15 amino acids. This CDR3 is CASSYRDGLGWPQHF. The CDR3, as DNA: TGTGCCAGCAGCTACCGGGACGGCCTCGGTTGGCCCCAGCATTTT.

This clonotype was counted only a few times. The chain has TRBV5-1 and TRBJ1-1, with D hard to call. The CDR3 runs to 13 residues. Germline CDR1 and CDR2: SGHRS and YFSETQ. The V and J ends lost 2 bases and 8 bases respectively, with 13 bases between them. The CDR3 DNA follows: TGCGCCAGCAGCTTACTTTTGGGGAGGGAAGCTTTCTTT. It translates to CASSLLLGREAFF. Supplemented by reference TRBV5-1 and TRBJ1-1, the full variable domain reads KAGVTQTPRYLIKTRGQQVTLSCSPISGHRSVSWYQQTPGQGLQFLFEYFSETQRNKGNFPGRFSGRQFSNSRSEMNVSTLELGDSALYLCASSLLLGREAFFGQGTRLTVV.

This chain connects TRBV7-2 to TRBJ2-7; 11 nucleotides align to TRBD2. Germline V gives CDR1 SGHTA, CDR2 FQGNSA. The CDR3 covers 14 residues. The trim removed 2 bases at V and 6 bases at J, leaving 3 bases unmatched. CDR3 in amino acids: CASSLKLAGAEQYF. DNA of the CDR3: TGTGCCAGCAGCTTAAAACTAGCGGGAGCCGAGCAGTACTTC.

This clonotype was observed a few times. The rearrangement joins TRBV20-1 to TRBJ2-2, with D possibly being TRBD2 (6 bases). Germline CDR1 DFQATT, CDR2 SNEGSKA (reference sequence). The CDR3 loop spans 13 amino acids. Trimming cost V 8 bases and J 1 base, with 11 bases left between them. This chain's CDR3 is CSSGTGNTGELFF. The DNA of the CDR3 is TGCAGTTCCGGGACTGGGAACACCGGGGAGCTGTTTTTT.

Here the CDR3 reads CASSIINTGELFF. The CDR3 DNA reads as TGTGCCAGCAGTATCATTAACACCGGGGAGCTGTTTTTT. The rearrangement joins TRBV6-2 or TRBV6-3 to TRBJ2-2; D remains ambiguous. Trimming stripped 5 bases from V and 2 bases from J, with 6 bases between. This CDR3 has 13 amino acids. CDR1 is MNHEY, CDR2 SVGEGT, per germline.

The chain links TRBV10-2 to TRBJ2-3; D is uncertain. This CDR3 is built from 12 residues. V shed 8 bases and J shed 10 bases, with 16 bases lying between them. Germline CDR1 WSHSY, CDR2 SAAADI. The CDR3 DNA is TGCGCCAGCTCTCCGTCAGCCCGATCGCAGTATTTT. It codes for CASSPSARSQYF.

This clonotype has more than one count but fewer than ten. The chain has TRBV4-3 and TRBJ2-5; D unclear. The CDR3 is 13 amino acids. Germline-derived CDR1 and CDR2 are LGHNA and YSLEER. V lost 0 bases and J lost 6, with 8 bases in between. The CDR3 coding sequence is TGCGCCAGCAGCCAAGATTTGGGAAAGACCCAGTACTTC. Its protein product is CASSQDLGKTQYF.

The chain carries TRBV6-5 and TRBJ2-5; possibly TRBD2 for D (6 bases). V was cut by 2 bases and J by 5 bases, with 12 bases left in between. The CDR3 extends over 14 amino acids. The germline V gene encodes CDR1 MNHEY and CDR2 SVGAGI. The CDR3 coding sequence is TGTGCCAGCAGTTACGGGCAGGGAGGCGAGACCCAGTACTTC. Its protein product is CASSYGQGGETQYF.

The CDR3 DNA follows: TGTGCCACCAGCGAAGGACAGGCCACGGGGGAGCAGTACTTC. Its translation: CATSEGQATGEQYF. The V gene is TRBV15, the J gene TRBJ2-7; TRBD1 matches 7 bases. CDR3 size: 14 residues. V shed 5 bases and J 7 bases; nucleotides not matched to a gene: 11. Germline V gives CDR1 LNHNV, CDR2 YYDKDF (reference sequence).

This clonotype has a handful of counts. The chain couples TRBV6-5 to TRBJ2-5; 10 nucleotides match TRBD2. Germline assignment: CDR1 MNHEY and CDR2 SVGAGI. There are 16 residues in the CDR3. Losses at the gene ends were 0 bases for V and 6 bases for J; bases not matched to a gene: 7. In DNA form, the CDR3 reads TGTGCCAGCAGTTACTCGCCAGCGGGGGGGCCGAAGACCCAGTACTTC. Amino acid sequence: CASSYSPAGGPKTQYF.